The clone carrying this TCR beta chain was detected only a few times. No antigen is known for it. The V end lost 6 bases, the J end lost 0 bases, and 15 bases lay between the germline ends. CDR1 and CDR2 (germline): DFQATT, SNEGSKA (reference sequence). This CDR3 comprises 16 residues. This sample is part of a study of T cells after yellow fever vaccination. Study overall: Fractions of low cell number were prepared using SMART-Seq v4 Ultra Low Input. Study results and caveats: Contamination by abundant bulk-population clonotypes could be present in FACS-sorted repertoires. In post-booster samples, most primary-vaccination clones reappeared (around 95% CD4, over 70% CD8).

5'RACE template switching added a universal primer site and UMIs to TCR cDNA. MiXCR, run by TCRdb on the 5' RACE reads, gives a single entry per CDR3 protein. This table holds approximately 250,000 distinct CDR3 sequences, approximately 3.5% found once. The receptor's source is a man in his late teens or twenties who received the YFV17D yellow fever vaccine. This chain uses TRBV20-1 with TRBJ2-6; D is possibly TRBD2 (6 bases). The input for sequencing was PBMCs, taken 15 days after the yellow fever booster vaccination. CDR3 sequence (DNA): TGCAGTGCACCCCTAGCGTCTTTCTCTGGGGCCAACGTCCTGACTTTC. Amino acid sequence: CSAPLASFSGANVLTF.